This TCR beta chain came from a study of spatial heterogeneity in lung cancer. V was trimmed by 1 base and J by 1 base, leaving 7 bases between them. The CDR3 runs 14 residues. Germline loops: CDR1 KGHSH, CDR2 LQKENI. At least ten counts were recorded for this clonotype. The sample's time point: sample taken at primary tumor resection. From the 5' RACE reads, TCRdb called clonotypes with MiXCR, one entry per CDR3 protein. The table records 45,000 to 55,000 distinct CDR3 sequences, over 4.5% of them present only once. The sequence was obtained from a male donor with early-stage non-small cell lung cancer. The sequences come from PBMCs, collected at surgery. The V gene is TRBV18, the J gene TRBJ1-1; the D gene is possibly TRBD1 (6 bases). The CDR3 DNA is TGTGCCAGCTCACCACAGGGGGAGAACACTGAAGCTTTCTTT. Protein product: CASSPQGENTEAFF.